The rows below give T cell receptor beta chains drawn from one sample of a study of T cells after yellow fever vaccination. MiXCR was run by TCRdb on the 5' RACE reads, yielding one entry per CDR3 protein. The sample includes about 99,000 distinct CDR3 sequences, around 5.8% of them seen just once. The starting material was CD8+ T cells sorted from PBMCs, obtained 10 days after the yellow fever booster vaccination. The receptors were sampled from a man aged 18 to 35 who received the YFV17D yellow fever vaccine. The CDR3 runs from the conserved cysteine through the conserved F or W. The D gene is left open where the match is weak. A clone size is listed for some rows: how often the clone was seen (once, few, many), or a class if it is expanded.

TRBV6-5,16,few,.,TRBJ1-1,CASSSSRQVGNTEAFF,TGTGCCAGCAGTTCCTCGAGACAAGTCGGAAACACTGAAGCTTTCTTT
TRBV5-5,12,.,.,TRBJ1-2,CASSLTGYGYTF,TGTGCCAGCAGCTTGACAGGCTATGGCTACACCTTC
TRBV2,15,.,TRBD1,TRBJ2-5,CASGTWDRQTEGQYF,TGTGCCAGCGGGACCTGGGACAGGCAAACAGAAGGACAGTACTTC
TRBV6-4,14,few,TRBD1,TRBJ2-5,CASSDLDRGETQYF,TGTGCCAGCAGTGACCTTGACAGGGGGGAGACCCAGTACTTC
TRBV29-1,11,.,.,TRBJ2-3,CSVVQGDTQYF,TGCAGCGTTGTCCAGGGAGATACGCAGTATTTT
TRBV29-1,13,few,.,TRBJ2-1,CSVEGGPYNEQFF,TGCAGCGTTGAGGGAGGACCCTACAATGAGCAGTTCTTC
TRBV10-3,13,.,.,TRBJ2-3,CAISAANEDTQYF,TGTGCCATCAGTGCTGCCAACGAGGATACGCAGTATTTT
TRBV29-1,12,many,.,TRBJ2-3,CSVDVLTDTQYF,TGCAGCGTTGACGTCCTCACAGATACGCAGTATTTT
TRBV4-1,14,.,.,TRBJ1-1,CASSQGTLNTEAFF,TGCGCCAGCAGCCAAGGGACGTTGAACACTGAAGCTTTCTTT
TRBV4-1,15,few,TRBD2,TRBJ2-1,CASSHGRRSYNEQFF,TGCGCCAGCAGTCACGGGAGGCGCTCCTACAATGAGCAGTTCTTC
TRBV20-1,14,.,.,TRBJ2-2,CSADQGTGTGELFF,TGCAGTGCGGATCAGGGAACGGGCACCGGGGAGCTGTTTTTT
TRBV7-2,16,.,TRBD1,TRBJ2-3,CASSLGQGGHTDTQYF,TGTGCCAGCAGCTTGGGACAGGGTGGGCACACAGATACGCAGTATTTT
TRBV10-1,15,.,TRBD2,TRBJ2-7,CASSAGLAGMPEQYF,TGCGCCAGCAGTGCCGGACTAGCGGGGATGCCCGAGCAGTACTTC
TRBV4-1,12,few,.,TRBJ1-3,CASSQGGDTIYF,TGCGCCAGCAGCCAAGGGGGGGACACCATATATTTT
TRBV27,13,.,TRBD2,TRBJ2-1,CASRGLAGNEQFF,TGTGCCAGCAGGGGACTAGCGGGAAATGAGCAGTTCTTC
TRBV20-1,13,many,.,TRBJ2-2,CSARQGNTGELFF,TGCAGTGCTAGGCAGGGTAACACCGGGGAGCTGTTTTTT
TRBV9,15,many,TRBD1,TRBJ1-4,CASSVDGTVNEKLFF,TGTGCCAGCAGCGTAGATGGGACAGTCAATGAAAAACTGTTTTTT
TRBV19,16,.,TRBD1,TRBJ2-1,CASTPLAGTGGYEQFF,TGTGCCAGTACTCCCCTCGCCGGGACAGGGGGTTATGAGCAGTTCTTC
TRBV5-1,14,many,TRBD2,TRBJ2-7,CASSPSGGPYEQYF,TGCGCCAGCAGCCCGTCGGGGGGACCATACGAGCAGTACTTC
TRBV11-2,15,few,.,TRBJ1-2,CASSPVRGVHYGYTF,TGTGCCAGCAGCCCCGTCCGGGGGGTTCACTATGGCTACACCTTC
TRBV20-1,12,many,TRBD2,TRBJ2-3,CSARDPGGGEYF,TGCAGTGCTAGAGATCCTGGCGGGGGGGAGTATTTT
TRBV6-1,15,.,TRBD1,TRBJ1-2,CASSGMTGEGYGYTF,TGTGCCAGCAGTGGAATGACAGGGGAAGGCTATGGCTACACCTTC
TRBV6-5,13,few,.,TRBJ1-6,CASSYGYNSPLHF,TGTGCCAGCAGTTACGGTTATAATTCACCCCTCCACTTT
TRBV4-1,13,once,.,TRBJ1-6,CASSQGRNSPLHF,TGCGCCAGCAGCCAGGGAAGGAATTCACCCCTCCACTTT
TRBV7-9,12,few,.,TRBJ1-3,CASSYGMDTIYF,TGTGCCAGCAGCTACGGTATGGACACCATATATTTT
TRBV7-6,15,.,.,TRBJ1-1,CASSLASGGGTEAFF,TGTGCCAGCAGCTTAGCATCCGGCGGGGGCACTGAAGCTTTCTTT
TRBV29-1,13,many,.,TRBJ1-1,CSVDTGSSTEAFF,TGCAGCGTTGACACAGGGTCGTCCACTGAAGCTTTCTTT
TRBV12-3/TRBV12-4,17,few,.,TRBJ1-4,CASSLALNFRRGEKLFF,TGTGCCAGCAGTTTAGCGCTTAACTTCCGAAGGGGTGAAAAACTGTTTTTT
TRBV20-1,17,.,TRBD2,TRBJ2-3,CSAKSGTSGANTDTQYF,TGCAGTGCTAAGTCCGGGACTAGCGGGGCAAACACAGATACGCAGTATTTT
TRBV10-3,14,few,TRBD1,TRBJ1-4,CAISEQGVNEKLFF,TGTGCCATCAGTGAACAGGGGGTGAATGAAAAACTGTTTTTT
TRBV27,15,.,TRBD2,TRBJ2-5,CASSRSSGVGETQYF,TGTGCCAGCAGCAGGTCTAGCGGGGTGGGAGAGACCCAGTACTTC
TRBV6-5,15,.,.,TRBJ2-1,CASSAAGPGGNEQFF,TGTGCCAGCAGCGCCGCGGGGCCAGGGGGTAATGAGCAGTTCTTC
TRBV5-4,15,few,.,TRBJ2-7,CASGDTGISYYEQYF,TGTGCCAGCGGGGATACGGGCATCTCCTATTACGAGCAGTACTTC
TRBV6-5,13,.,.,TRBJ2-2,CASSGRNTGELFF,TGTGCCAGTTCGGGGAGGAACACCGGGGAGCTGTTTTTT
TRBV6-2/TRBV6-3,13,few,TRBD1,TRBJ1-2,CASSYGQDYGYTF,TGTGCCAGCAGTTACGGACAGGACTATGGCTACACCTTC
TRBV6-1,19,few,.,TRBJ2-3,CASSEVPRKVGALTDTQYF,TGTGCCAGCAGTGAAGTTCCCCGTAAAGTAGGAGCTCTCACAGATACGCAGTATTTT
TRBV7-9,16,few,.,TRBJ1-2,CASSLASTTSNYGYTF,TGTGCCAGCAGCTTAGCTTCAACGACCTCTAACTATGGCTACACCTTC
TRBV4-2,17,.,TRBD2,TRBJ2-1,CASSLRLAGGPENEQFF,TGTGCCAGCAGCCTTCGGTTAGCGGGGGGGCCCGAAAATGAGCAGTTCTTC
TRBV7-8,15,.,.,TRBJ1-6,CASSFTGSWDSPLHF,TGTGCCAGCAGCTTTACGGGTTCTTGGGATTCACCCCTCCACTTT
TRBV12-3/TRBV12-4,13,.,.,TRBJ1-3,CASKGSSGNTIYF,TGTGCCAGCAAGGGGAGCTCTGGAAACACCATATATTTT
TRBV6-6,14,few,.,TRBJ1-2,CASSSDGSNYGYTF,TGTGCCAGCAGTTCGGACGGAAGCAACTATGGCTACACCTTC
TRBV5-5,16,few,.,TRBJ2-7,CASSLVGSTTDYEQYF,TGTGCCAGCAGCTTGGTGGGCAGTACTACGGACTACGAGCAGTACTTC
TRBV2,15,few,TRBD1,TRBJ1-2,CASRGTGGEEEGYTF,TGTGCCAGCAGGGGGACAGGGGGCGAAGAGGAGGGCTACACCTTC
TRBV7-2,13,many,.,TRBJ1-5,CASSTRDYQPQHF,TGTGCCAGCAGCACCCGGGATTATCAGCCCCAGCATTTT
TRBV6-5,13,few,.,TRBJ2-1,CASSYRDYNEQFF,TGTGCCAGCAGTTACCGGGATTACAATGAGCAGTTCTTC
TRBV2,14,few,TRBD1,TRBJ1-1,CASSVQGENTEAFF,TGTGCCAGCAGTGTACAGGGGGAGAACACTGAAGCTTTCTTT
TRBV25-1,15,.,.,TRBJ1-5,CASSPTGYSNQPQHF,TGTGCCAGCAGTCCTACAGGATATAGCAATCAGCCCCAGCATTTT
TRBV7-3,17,.,TRBD2,TRBJ2-3,CASSSQPTSGGHPTQYF,TGTGCCAGCAGCTCCCAACCGACTAGCGGGGGACACCCTACGCAGTATTTT
TRBV7-9,18,many,.,TRBJ2-7,CASSALFGQSLGSYEQYF,TGTGCCAGCAGCGCGCTCTTCGGACAGTCTCTTGGCTCCTACGAGCAGTACTTC
TRBV19,15,many,TRBD1,TRBJ1-1,CASSFTGVMNTEAFF,TGTGCCAGTAGTTTTACAGGGGTAATGAACACTGAAGCTTTCTTT
TRBV6-5,14,.,.,TRBJ2-4,CASSPGQTKNIQYF,TGTGCCAGCAGCCCAGGACAGACGAAAAACATTCAGTACTTC